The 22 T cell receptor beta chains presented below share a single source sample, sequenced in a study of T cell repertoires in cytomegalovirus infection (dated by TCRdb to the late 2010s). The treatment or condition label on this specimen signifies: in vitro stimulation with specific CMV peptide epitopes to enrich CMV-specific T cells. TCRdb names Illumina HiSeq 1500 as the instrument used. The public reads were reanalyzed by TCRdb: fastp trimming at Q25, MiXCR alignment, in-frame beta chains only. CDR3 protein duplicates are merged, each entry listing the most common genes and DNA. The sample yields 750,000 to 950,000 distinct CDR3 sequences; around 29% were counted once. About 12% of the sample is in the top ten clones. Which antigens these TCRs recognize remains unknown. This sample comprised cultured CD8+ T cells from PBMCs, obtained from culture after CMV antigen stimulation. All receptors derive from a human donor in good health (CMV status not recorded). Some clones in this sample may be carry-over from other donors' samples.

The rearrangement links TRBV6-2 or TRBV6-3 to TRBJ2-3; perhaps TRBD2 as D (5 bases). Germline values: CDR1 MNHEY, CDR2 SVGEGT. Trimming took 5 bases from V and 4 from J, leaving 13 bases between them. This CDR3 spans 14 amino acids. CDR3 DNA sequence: TGTGCCAGCAGTAATTGGGAGTGGGCAGATACGCAGTATTTT. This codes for CASSNWEWADTQYF.

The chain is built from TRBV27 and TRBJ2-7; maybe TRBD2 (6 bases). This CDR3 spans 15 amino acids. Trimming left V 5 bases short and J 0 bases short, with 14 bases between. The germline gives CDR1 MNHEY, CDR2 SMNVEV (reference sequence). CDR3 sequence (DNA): TGTGCCAGCAGTCCCCGGGGAGGATACTCCTACGAGCAGTACGTC. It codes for CASSPRGGYSYEQYV.

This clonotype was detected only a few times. DNA of the CDR3: TGTGCCAGTAGCAACTCAGGGGGAATCTATGGCTACACCTTC. Protein: CASSNSGGIYGYTF. This sequence joins TRBV19 and TRBJ1-2; 7 bases are shared with TRBD1. Trimming at V came to 6 bases and at J to 4 bases, leaving 8 bases not matched to a gene. Germline assignment: CDR1 LNHDA and CDR2 SQIVND (reference sequence). This CDR3 comprises 14 residues.

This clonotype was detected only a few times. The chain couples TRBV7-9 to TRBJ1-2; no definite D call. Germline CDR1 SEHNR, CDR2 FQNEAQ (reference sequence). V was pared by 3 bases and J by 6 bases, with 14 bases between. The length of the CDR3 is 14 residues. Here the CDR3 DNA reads TGTGCCAGCAGCTTGGGTGGGCAAGTGAATGGCTACACCTTC. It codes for CASSLGGQVNGYTF.

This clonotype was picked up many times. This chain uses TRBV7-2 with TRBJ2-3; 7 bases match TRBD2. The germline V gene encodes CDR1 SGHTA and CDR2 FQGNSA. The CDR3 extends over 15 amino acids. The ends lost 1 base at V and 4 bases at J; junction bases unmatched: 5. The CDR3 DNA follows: TGTGCCAGCAGCTTAGGGCGGGGGAAGGCAGATACGCAGTATTTT. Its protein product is CASSLGRGKADTQYF.

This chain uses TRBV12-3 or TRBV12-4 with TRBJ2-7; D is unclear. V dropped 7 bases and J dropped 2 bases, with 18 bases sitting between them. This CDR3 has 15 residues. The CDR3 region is CASNPPRTEPYEQYV. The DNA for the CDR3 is TGTGCCAGCAACCCGCCCCGGACCGAACCCTACGAGCAGTACGTC.

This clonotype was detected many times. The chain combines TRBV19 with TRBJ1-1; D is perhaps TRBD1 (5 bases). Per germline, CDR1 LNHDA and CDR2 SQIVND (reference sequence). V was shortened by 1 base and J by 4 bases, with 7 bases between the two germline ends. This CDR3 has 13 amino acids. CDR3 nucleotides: TGTGCCAGTAGTATAGGGAGGGGCACTGAAGCTTTCTTT. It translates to CASSIGRGTEAFF.

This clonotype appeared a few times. The CDR3 loop reads CASSGQGGSYGYTF. The CDR3 nucleotides read TGTGCCAGCAGTGGACAGGGGGGGAGCTATGGCTACACCTTC. V and J are TRBV6-8 and TRBJ1-2, with 10 bases lining up with TRBD1. The CDR3 loop spans 14 amino acids. V lost 5 bases, J lost 4 bases, and 4 bases stayed unmatched. From germline, CDR1 is MNHGY and CDR2 SAAAGT.

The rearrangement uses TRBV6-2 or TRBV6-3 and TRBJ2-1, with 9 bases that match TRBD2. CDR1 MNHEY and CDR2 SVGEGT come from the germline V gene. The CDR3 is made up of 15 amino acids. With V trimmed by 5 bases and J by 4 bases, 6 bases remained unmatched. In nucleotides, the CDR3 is TGTGCCAGCAGTAACAGCGGGGGGATGTACAATGAGCAGTTCTTC. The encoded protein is CASSNSGGMYNEQFF.

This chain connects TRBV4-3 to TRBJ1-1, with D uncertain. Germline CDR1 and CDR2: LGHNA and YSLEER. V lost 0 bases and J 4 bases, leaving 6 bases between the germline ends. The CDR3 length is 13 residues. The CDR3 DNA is TGCGCCAGCAGCCAAGATCGGACCACTGAAGCTTTCTTT. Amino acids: CASSQDRTTEAFF.

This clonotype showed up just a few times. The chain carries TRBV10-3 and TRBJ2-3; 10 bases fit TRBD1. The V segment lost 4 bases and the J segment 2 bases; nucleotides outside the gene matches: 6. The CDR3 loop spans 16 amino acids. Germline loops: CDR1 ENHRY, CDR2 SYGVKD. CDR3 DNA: TGTGCCATCAGTGGCCGCGGGACAGGGGACACAGATACGCAGTATTTT. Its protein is CAISGRGTGDTDTQYF.

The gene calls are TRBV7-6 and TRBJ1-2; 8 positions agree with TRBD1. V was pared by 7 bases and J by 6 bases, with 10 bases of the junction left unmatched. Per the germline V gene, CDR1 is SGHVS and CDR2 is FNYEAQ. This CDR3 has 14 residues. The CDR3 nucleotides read TGTGCCAGCATTCCAGCTACGACAGGGGATGGCTACACCTTC. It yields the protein CASIPATTGDGYTF.

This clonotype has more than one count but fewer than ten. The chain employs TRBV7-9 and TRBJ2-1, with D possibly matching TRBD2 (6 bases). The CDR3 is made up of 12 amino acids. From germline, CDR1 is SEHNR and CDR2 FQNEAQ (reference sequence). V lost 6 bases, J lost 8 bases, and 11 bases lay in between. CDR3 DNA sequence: TGTGCCAGCAGACCGGGACTCGATGAGCAGTTCTTC. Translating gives CASRPGLDEQFF.

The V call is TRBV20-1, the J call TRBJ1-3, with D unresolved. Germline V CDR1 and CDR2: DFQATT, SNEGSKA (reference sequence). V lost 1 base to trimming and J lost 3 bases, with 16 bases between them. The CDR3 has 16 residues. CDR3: CSARVPDRRYGNTIYF. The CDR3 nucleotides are TGCAGTGCTAGAGTTCCCGACCGCCGATATGGAAACACCATATATTTT.

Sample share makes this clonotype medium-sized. CDR3 in DNA: TGTGCCAGTAGTCCGGGACTAGCGGGCCGGGCTGAGCAGTTCTTC. Translating gives CASSPGLAGRAEQFF. The chain carries TRBV19 and TRBJ2-1; 12 nucleotides align to TRBD2. The length of the CDR3 is 15 residues. The V gene's germline CDR1 is LNHDA and CDR2 SQIVND (reference sequence). V was pared by 5 bases and J by 9 bases, with 8 bases of the junction left unmatched.

The CDR3 sequence is CASSFATGPNTEAFF. The CDR3 region has the DNA TGTGCCAGCAGTTTCGCGACAGGGCCTAACACTGAAGCTTTCTTT. The chain carries TRBV27 and TRBJ1-1; 7 bases align to TRBD1. The junction had 6 bases not matched to a gene; V was cut back by 3 bases and J by 2 bases. The CDR3 has 15 amino acids. The germline CDR1 and CDR2 sequences are MNHEY and SMNVEV (reference sequence).

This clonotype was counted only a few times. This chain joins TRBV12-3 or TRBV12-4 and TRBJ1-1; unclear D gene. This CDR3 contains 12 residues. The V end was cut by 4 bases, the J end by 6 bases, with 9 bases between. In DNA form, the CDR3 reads TGTGCCAGCAGTTCCGGGTCCGCTGAAGCTTTCTTT. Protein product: CASSSGSAEAFF.

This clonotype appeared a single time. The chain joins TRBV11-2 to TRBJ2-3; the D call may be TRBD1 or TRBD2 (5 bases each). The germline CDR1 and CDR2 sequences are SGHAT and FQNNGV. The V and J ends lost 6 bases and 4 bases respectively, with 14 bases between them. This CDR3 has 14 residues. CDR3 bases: TGTGCCAGCAGGGGACCCTTTGGGCCAGATACGCAGTATTTT. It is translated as CASRGPFGPDTQYF.

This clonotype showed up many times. The CDR3 region is CASSFGTAVNEQFF. CDR3 coding DNA: TGTGCCAGCAGTTTCGGGACAGCAGTCAATGAGCAGTTCTTC. V and J are TRBV27 and TRBJ2-1; 7 bases are a match to TRBD1. Germline loops: CDR1 MNHEY, CDR2 SMNVEV (reference sequence). J gave up 6 bases and V 3 bases, and 5 bases lay outside the gene matches. The CDR3 consists of 14 residues.

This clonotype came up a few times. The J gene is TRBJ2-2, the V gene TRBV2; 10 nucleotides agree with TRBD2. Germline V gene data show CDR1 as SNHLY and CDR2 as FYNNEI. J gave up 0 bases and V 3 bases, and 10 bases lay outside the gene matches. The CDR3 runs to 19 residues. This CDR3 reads CASSDLGSGGTANTGELFF. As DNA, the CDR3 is TGTGCCAGCAGTGACCTAGGTAGCGGGGGGACAGCGAACACCGGGGAGCTGTTTTTT.

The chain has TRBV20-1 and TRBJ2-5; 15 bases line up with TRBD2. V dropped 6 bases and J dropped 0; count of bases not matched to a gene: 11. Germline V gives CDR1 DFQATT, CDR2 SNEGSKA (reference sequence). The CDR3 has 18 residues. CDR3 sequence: CSAILLGLAGGHQETQYF. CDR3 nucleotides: TGCAGTGCCATCCTTCTAGGACTAGCGGGGGGGCACCAAGAGACCCAGTACTTC.

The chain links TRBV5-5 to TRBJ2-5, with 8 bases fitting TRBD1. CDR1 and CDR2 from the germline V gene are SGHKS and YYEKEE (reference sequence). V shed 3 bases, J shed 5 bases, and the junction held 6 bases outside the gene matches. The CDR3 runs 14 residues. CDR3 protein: CASSSQGAEETQYF. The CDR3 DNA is TGTGCCAGCAGCTCGCAGGGGGCTGAGGAGACCCAGTACTTC.